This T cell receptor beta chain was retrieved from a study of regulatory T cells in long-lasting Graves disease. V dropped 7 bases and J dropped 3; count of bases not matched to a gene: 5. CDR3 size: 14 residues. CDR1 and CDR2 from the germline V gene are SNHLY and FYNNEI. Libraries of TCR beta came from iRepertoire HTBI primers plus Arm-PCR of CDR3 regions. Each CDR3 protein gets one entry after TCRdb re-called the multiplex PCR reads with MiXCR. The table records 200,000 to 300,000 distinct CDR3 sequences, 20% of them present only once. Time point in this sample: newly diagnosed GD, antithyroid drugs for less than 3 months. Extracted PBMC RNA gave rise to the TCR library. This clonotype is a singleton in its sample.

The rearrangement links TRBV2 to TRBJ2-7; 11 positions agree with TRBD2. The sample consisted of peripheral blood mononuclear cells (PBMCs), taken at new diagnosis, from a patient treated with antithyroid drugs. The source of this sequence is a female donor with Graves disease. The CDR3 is CASITSGRVYEQYF. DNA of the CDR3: TGTGCCAGCATTACTAGCGGGAGAGTCTACGAGCAGTACTTC.